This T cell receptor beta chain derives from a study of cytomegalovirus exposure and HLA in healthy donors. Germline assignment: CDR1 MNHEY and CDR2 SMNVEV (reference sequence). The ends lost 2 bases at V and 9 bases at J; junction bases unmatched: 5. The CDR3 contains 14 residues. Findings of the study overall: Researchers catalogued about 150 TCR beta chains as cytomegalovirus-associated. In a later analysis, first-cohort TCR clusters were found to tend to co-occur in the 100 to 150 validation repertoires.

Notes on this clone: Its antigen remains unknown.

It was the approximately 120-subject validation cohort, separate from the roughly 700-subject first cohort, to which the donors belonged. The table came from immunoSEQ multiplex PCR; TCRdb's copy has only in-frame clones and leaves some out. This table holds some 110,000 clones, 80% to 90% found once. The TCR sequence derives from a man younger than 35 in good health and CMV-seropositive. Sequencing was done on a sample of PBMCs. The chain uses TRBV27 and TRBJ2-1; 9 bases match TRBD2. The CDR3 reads CASSLLAGTVEQFF. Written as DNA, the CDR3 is TGTGCCAGCAGTTTACTAGCGGGGACTGTTGAGCAGTTCTTC.